Shown below are 29 T cell receptor beta chains from a single sample sequenced in a study of T cell changes during pregnancy in multiple sclerosis. This table comes from immunoSEQ multiplex PCR, and its TCRdb copy is limited to in-frame clones, with some not included. The sample comprises about 44,000 clones, 96% of which are singletons, and roughly 0.8% rests with the top ten. The sample consisted of peripheral blood, taken in the second trimester of pregnancy. Receptor source: a female donor with multiple sclerosis, enrolled in a pregnancy study.

The genes are TRBV9 and TRBJ1-4; 7 bases agree with TRBD1. CDR3 length equals 18 residues. V dropped 0 bases and J dropped 8; count of bases not matched to a gene: 16. Germline lookup yields CDR1 SGDLS and CDR2 YYNGEE. CDR3: CASSVGPGQPIVEEKLFF. CDR3 DNA: TGTGCCAGCAGCGTAGGTCCGGGACAGCCTATCGTGGAGGAAAAACTGTTTTTT. The whole variable domain, filled in from reference TRBV9 and TRBJ1-4, reads DSGVTQTPKHLITATGQRVTLRCSPRSGDLSVYWYQQSLDQGLQFLIQYYNGEERAKGNILERFSAQQFPDLHSELNLSSLELGDSALYFCASSVGPGQPIVEEKLFFGSGTQLSVL.

This clone was seen once. The chain has TRBV27 and TRBJ2-2; no firm D call. The CDR3 is made up of 14 amino acids. From germline, CDR1 is MNHEY and CDR2 SMNVEV (reference sequence). Trimming pared 4 bases from V and 2 bases from J, leaving 8 bases between. CDR3 bases: TGTGCCAGCAGTTCCAGGATTAACACCGGGGAGCTGTTTTTT. It translates to CASSSRINTGELFF.

This chain uses TRBV5-5 with TRBJ1-2; weak D call: TRBD1 (5 bases). CDR1 and CDR2 (germline): SGHKS, YYEKEE (reference sequence). Trimming pared 3 bases from V and 3 bases from J, leaving 9 bases between. The length of the CDR3 is 13 residues. For the CDR3, the DNA is TGTGCCAGCAGCTACCAACAGGACTATGGCTACACCTTC. The encoded protein is CASSYQQDYGYTF.

The CDR3 reads CASSLAQSAGGNTIYF. For the CDR3, the DNA is TGCGCCAGCAGCTTGGCCCAGTCGGCAGGGGGAAACACCATATATTTT. The rearrangement joins TRBV5-1 to TRBJ1-3, with D possibly matching TRBD1 (5 bases). This CDR3 region has 16 residues. The germline V gene has CDR1 SGHRS and CDR2 YFSETQ. V lost 0 bases, J lost 4 bases, and 14 bases lay in between.

The V call is TRBV7-6, the J call TRBJ2-3, with TRBD2 matching over 12 bases. The germline V gene has CDR1 SGHVS and CDR2 FNYEAQ. The CDR3 length is 15 residues. The V gene end was trimmed by 1 base and the J gene end by 5 bases; junction bases not matched to a gene: 1. CDR3 sequence reads: CASSLVTSGGDTQYF. The CDR3 DNA sequence: TGTGCCAGCAGCTTAGTGACTAGCGGGGGAGATACGCAGTATTTT.

The J gene is TRBJ2-2, the V gene TRBV2, with D perhaps matching TRBD1 (5 bases). The CDR3 contains 13 residues. The germline CDR1 and CDR2 sequences are SNHLY and FYNNEI. The V and J ends lost 7 bases and 1 base respectively, with 7 bases between them. CDR3 region: CASKGENTGELFF. CDR3 in DNA: TGTGCCAGCAAAGGGGAGAACACCGGGGAGCTGTTTTTT.

This chain uses TRBV7-8 with TRBJ2-7, with unresolved D. V was pared by 0 bases and J by 6 bases, with 6 bases between. The CDR3 sequence is 12 residues long. CDR1 is SGHVS, CDR2 FQNEAQ, per germline. CDR3 sequence reads: CASSLALSEQYF. CDR3 DNA: TGTGCCAGCAGCTTAGCCCTCAGCGAGCAGTACTTC.

Only one count was recorded for this clone. The V and J genes are TRBV2 and TRBJ1-6; 7 bases are shared with TRBD1. Germline CDR1 reads SNHLY; CDR2 reads FYNNEI. The CDR3 extends over 16 amino acids. V trimming: 6 bases; J trimming: 3 bases; junction bases outside the gene matches: 8. CDR3 DNA sequence: TGTGCCAGCAGCGATGACAGGGTCTTCTATAATTCACCCCTCCACTTT. Translating it yields CASSDDRVFYNSPLHF.

The rearrangement uses TRBV7-9 and TRBJ2-1; 8 nucleotides match TRBD2. With 2 bases clipped from V and 6 bases from J, the junction kept 3 bases outside the gene matches. The CDR3 loop spans 14 amino acids. CDR1 is SEHNR and CDR2 is FQNEAQ in the germline V gene (reference sequence). The chain's CDR3 is CASSLKGLGNEQFF. The DNA for the CDR3 is TGTGCCAGCAGCTTAAAGGGACTAGGCAATGAGCAGTTCTTC.

The sample holds one count of this clone. V usage is TRBV30 and J usage is TRBJ2-3, with 9 bases aligning to TRBD1. CDR3 size: 12 residues. With V trimmed by 7 bases and J by 3 bases, 2 bases remained unmatched. The germline CDR1 and CDR2 sequences are GTSNPN and SVGIG (reference sequence). The DNA of the CDR3 is TGTGCCTTTGACAGGGGGACAGATACGCAGTATTTT. It codes for CAFDRGTDTQYF.

The chain carries TRBV7-9 and TRBJ2-3; the D is unclear. Germline-derived CDR1 and CDR2 are SEHNR and FQNEAQ (reference sequence). V lost 5 bases, J lost 2 bases, and 23 bases lay in between. The CDR3 is 18 residues long. This CDR3 reads CASSPRRGLTRITDTQYF. For the CDR3, the DNA is TGTGCCAGCAGCCCCCGTAGAGGTTTGACGAGAATCACAGATACGCAGTATTTT.

This rearrangement joins TRBV29-1 to TRBJ1-1; 7 bases fit TRBD1. Unmatched junction bases numbered 9, after V lost 4 bases and J lost 4 bases. The CDR3 contains 14 residues. Germline assignment: CDR1 SQVTM and CDR2 ANQGSEA. This CDR3 is CSVGEGGALTEAFF. The CDR3 DNA reads as TGCAGCGTTGGAGAAGGGGGCGCACTCACTGAAGCTTTCTTT.

The J gene is TRBJ1-6, the V gene TRBV2; TRBD1 might be the D (5 bases). The CDR3 extends over 14 amino acids. V was cut by 1 base and J by 9 bases, with 10 bases left in between. Germline CDR1 and CDR2: SNHLY and FYNNEI. CDR3 amino acids: CASSEGPGFSPLHF. CDR3 sequence (DNA): TGTGCCAGCAGTGAAGGTCCAGGGTTTTCACCCCTCCACTTT.

The chain joins TRBV11-1 to TRBJ2-1; 11 positions match TRBD2. CDR3 length: 14 amino acids. Germline assignment: CDR1 SGHAT and CDR2 FQDESV (reference sequence). J was trimmed by 9 bases and V by 5 bases; bases with no gene match: 6. The CDR3 loop reads CASSRSGGAGEQFF. The CDR3 DNA reads TGTGCCAGCAGCCGTAGCGGGGGGGCCGGTGAGCAGTTCTTC.

As regards this clone: A read error may account for a junction end that differs from germline. The genes are TRBV5-4 and TRBJ2-1; 9 nucleotides align to TRBD1. The germline V gene encodes CDR1 SGHNT and CDR2 YYREEE (reference sequence). CDR3 size: 16 residues. CDR3 nucleotides: TGTGCCAGCACCTTGGGAAGGGACAGGGAGTTTTCTGAGCAGTTCTTC. Translation gives CASTLGRDREFSEQFF.

The chain links TRBV27 to TRBJ2-6, with 9 positions matching TRBD1. V lost 6 bases, J lost 1 base, and 7 bases stayed unmatched. In germline, CDR1 is MNHEY, CDR2 SMNVEV (reference sequence). The CDR3 consists of 17 residues. The chain's CDR3 is CASRQGALGSGANVLTF. CDR3 DNA: TGTGCCAGCAGACAGGGGGCGCTGGGGTCTGGGGCCAACGTCCTGACTTTC.

V gene TRBV29-1 combines with J gene TRBJ2-1; a possible D gene is TRBD1 (6 bases). The CDR3 has 14 amino acids. With 4 bases removed from V and 4 bases from J, the gap between germline ends came to 14 bases. The germline V gene encodes CDR1 SQVTM and CDR2 ANQGSEA. CDR3 region: CSVVLVRGYNEQFF. The CDR3 DNA is TGCAGCGTTGTTCTGGTCAGGGGATACAATGAGCAGTTCTTC.

The CDR3 DNA reads as TGTGCCAGCAGCCAAGAAAGGGTCGGGGGGGGAAGCCTGGGTACGCAGTATTTT. Translated, it gives CASSQERVGGGSLGTQYF. The chain uses TRBV4-2 and TRBJ2-3, with TRBD2 matching 8 bases. With V trimmed by 0 bases and J by 8 bases, 16 bases remained unmatched. The germline V gene encodes CDR1 LGHNA and CDR2 YNFKEQ. The CDR3 length is 18 residues.

This chain connects TRBV5-1 to TRBJ2-1, with 7 bases matching TRBD1. This CDR3 region has 15 residues. V lost 2 bases to trimming and J lost 4 bases; unmatched junction nucleotides: 6. The germline V gene encodes CDR1 SGHRS and CDR2 YFSETQ. CDR3 residues: CASSFGQEMYNEQFF. The CDR3 DNA sequence: TGCGCCAGCAGCTTCGGACAGGAGATGTACAATGAGCAGTTCTTC.

This clone was detected only once. The rearrangement links TRBV2 to TRBJ1-2; weak D call: TRBD1 (5 bases). V was pared by 6 bases and J by 4 bases, with 15 bases between. Per the germline V gene, CDR1 is SNHLY and CDR2 is FYNNEI. CDR3 length: 14 residues. The CDR3: CASRTRGGAYGYTF. In DNA form, the CDR3 reads TGTGCCAGCAGAACGAGGGGAGGCGCCTATGGCTACACCTTC.

J is TRBJ1-4 and V is TRBV7-9; D is unresolved. The V and J ends lost 3 bases and 6 bases respectively, with 5 bases between them. The length of the CDR3 is 12 residues. Germline V lookup: CDR1 SEHNR, CDR2 FQNEAQ (reference sequence). The CDR3 region has the DNA TGTGCCAGCAGCTTTTCAGATGAAAAACTGTTTTTT. It encodes CASSFSDEKLFF.

This rearrangement joins TRBV7-9 to TRBJ2-1; TRBD2 agrees at 9 bases. Per the germline V gene, CDR1 is SEHNR and CDR2 is FQNEAQ (reference sequence). The ends lost 5 bases at V and 3 bases at J; junction bases unmatched: 8. This CDR3 has 16 amino acids. The CDR3: CASSPTGLARYNEQFF. In nucleotides, the CDR3 is TGTGCCAGCAGCCCTACGGGACTAGCTCGCTACAATGAGCAGTTCTTC.

V and J are TRBV25-1 and TRBJ1-2; D is perhaps TRBD1 (5 bases). Germline loops: CDR1 MGHDK, CDR2 SYGVNS. Trimming shortened V by 4 bases and J by 3 bases, and 18 bases separated the two germline ends. CDR3 length: 16 amino acids. The CDR3 sequence: CASSAGGVGKDYGYTF. CDR3 DNA: TGTGCCAGCAGTGCGGGAGGGGTAGGGAAGGACTATGGCTACACCTTC.

The chain recombines TRBV18 with TRBJ1-2; TRBD1 agrees at 7 bases. The ends lost 2 bases at V and 4 bases at J; junction bases unmatched: 19. Germline V gene sequence: CDR1 KGHSH, CDR2 LQKENI. CDR3 size: 19 residues. CDR3 coding DNA: TGTGCCAGCTCACCAATGGTTGCGACAGGGCGGTTGGACGGCTATGGCTACACCTTC. Translating gives CASSPMVATGRLDGYGYTF. Drawing the rest from reference TRBV18 and TRBJ1-2, the complete variable domain is NAGVMQNPRHLVRRRGQEARLRCSPMKGHSHVYWYRQLPEEGLKFMVYLQKENIIDESGMPKERFSAEFPKEGPSILRIQQVVRGDSAAYFCASSPMVATGRLDGYGYTFGSGTRLTVV.

This sequence joins TRBV15 and TRBJ2-3; D possibly corresponds to TRBD2 (6 bases). V gave up 3 bases and J gave up 1 base, with 14 bases separating them. The CDR3 spans 16 residues. Germline loops: CDR1 LNHNV, CDR2 YYDKDF (reference sequence). CDR3 nucleotide sequence: TGTGCCACCAGCAGGGCCAACAGGAGGGGCACAGATACGCAGTATTTT. This translates into CATSRANRRGTDTQYF.

This chain connects TRBV4-1 to TRBJ1-1; 8 bases map to TRBD1. Germline CDR1 MGHRA, CDR2 YSYEKL. V lost 3 bases to trimming and J lost 5 bases; unmatched junction nucleotides: 8. CDR3 size: 15 residues. Here the CDR3 reads CASSHPDRGKTEAFF. The CDR3 DNA follows: TGCGCCAGCAGCCACCCCGACAGGGGAAAAACTGAAGCTTTCTTT.

The rearrangement links TRBV5-1 to TRBJ1-1, with 7 bases that match TRBD1. V gave up 4 bases and J gave up 0 bases; unmatched junction bases: 9. The germline gives CDR1 SGHRS, CDR2 YFSETQ. The CDR3 consists of 16 residues. The CDR3 nucleotides read TGCGCCAGCAGCCGGACACAGGGGAGGCTGAACACTGAAGCTTTCTTT. Its translation is CASSRTQGRLNTEAFF.

V gene TRBV2 combines with J gene TRBJ1-6; TRBD1 matches at 10 bases. V gave up 6 bases and J gave up 0 bases; unmatched junction bases: 2. The germline CDR1 and CDR2 sequences are SNHLY and FYNNEI. The CDR3 spans 16 residues. The CDR3 is CASRWTGGSYNSPLHF. CDR3 coding DNA: TGTGCCAGCAGGTGGACAGGGGGCTCCTATAATTCACCCCTCCACTTT.

The rearrangement joins TRBV5-3 to TRBJ2-1; 10 nucleotides line up with TRBD2. TRBV5-3 is recorded as an ORF, its role being uncertain. The junction had 21 bases not matched to a gene; V was cut back by 3 bases and J by 12 bases. The CDR3 extends over 18 amino acids. The CDR3 region has the DNA TGTGCCAGAAGCTGGACCAAACCAGCGGGAGGGACCTTACATAGGCAGTTCTTC. It is translated as CARSWTKPAGGTLHRQFF.